The source of this T cell receptor (beta chain) is a study of tumor-infiltrating lymphocytes in primary liver carcinoma. Study summary: Each sample had roughly 3.5 to 7.13 million productive TCRbeta reads regardless of tissue type.

RNA and DNA were co-extracted from around 18-30 mg of unsorted bulk tissue. Researchers took samples from five separate regions of each tumor. Viable tumor cell content exceeded 90% in every tumor sample. CDR3 size: 14 residues. The germline CDR1 and CDR2 sequences are SQVTM and ANQGSEA. Total RNA amounting to around 540 ng was the source from which TCR beta cDNA was made with a constant-region primer. A slightly modified ARM-PCR protocol with three nested multiplex PCR rounds produced these TCR beta libraries. A C-beta reverse primer was combined with TRBV1-TRBV30 forward primers in the first two PCR rounds, and each round had approximately 9 cycles. TCRdb used MiXCR to reprocess the multiplex PCR reads, holding one entry per CDR3 protein. The table records around 71,000 distinct CDR3 sequences, 71% of them present only once. A word on this clonotype: The CDR3 carries no conserved terminal phenylalanine or tryptophan, so it likely arises from a read error.

The source material was liver tumor tissue from sampling region 4. Subset here: tumor region T4, right-lateral pole. The sequence was obtained from a woman in her sixties with primary liver carcinoma and hepatitis B virus infection. The J gene is TRBJ1-6, the V gene TRBV29-1; D ambiguous. The CDR3 bases are TGCAGCGTGACGATCGGAGGGCAAGGATCACTCCTCCACCTT. It is translated as CSVTIGGQGSLLHL.